Following are 21 T cell receptor beta chains from one sample sequenced in a study of cytomegalovirus exposure and HLA in healthy donors. Use of 60 Vbeta and 13 Jbeta primers characterized the PCR. Sequencing used immunoSEQ multiplex PCR; TCRdb keeps in-frame clones, though not all of them. The sample lists about 160,000 clones; about 88% were seen once. Sequencing was done on a sample of PBMCs. These TCRs come from a man younger than 35 in good health and CMV-seropositive.

The chain is built from TRBV23-1 and TRBJ1-2, with 10 bases that match TRBD1. TRBV23-1 is an ORF for which the function is uncertain. The CDR3 runs to 18 residues. The junction had 16 bases not matched to a gene; V was cut back by 5 bases and J by 4 bases. This CDR3 reads CASSTTGGAEETGYGYTF. CDR3 coding DNA: TGCGCCAGCAGTACGACAGGGGGCGCGGAGGAAACTGGCTATGGCTACACCTTC.

CDR3 bases: TGTGCCAGCAGTTTATCGGGGACAGGGGTGGGTCAGCCCCAGCATTTT. It yields the protein CASSLSGTGVGQPQHF. The V and J genes are TRBV27 and TRBJ1-5; TRBD1 matches at 10 bases. The CDR3 runs 16 residues. Per the germline V gene, CDR1 is MNHEY and CDR2 is SMNVEV (reference sequence). V lost 0 bases and J lost 6; bases outside the gene matches: 5.

This chain links TRBV11-2 with TRBJ2-6, with no clear D. Germline CDR1 SGHAT, CDR2 FQNNGV. The V and J ends lost 6 bases and 0 bases respectively, with 6 bases between them. This CDR3 is built from 14 residues. The CDR3 nucleotides read TGTGCCAGCAGACATCTCTCTGGGGCCAACGTCCTGACTTTC. Encoded protein: CASRHLSGANVLTF.

The chain employs TRBV7-8 and TRBJ1-6; D remains ambiguous. This CDR3 comprises 15 residues. Germline V gene data show CDR1 as SGHVS and CDR2 as FQNEAQ. Trimming took 5 bases from V and 6 from J, leaving 14 bases between them. The CDR3 sequence: CASSLGGSANSPLHF. The CDR3 DNA is TGTGCCAGCAGCCTCGGTGGAAGCGCTAATTCACCCCTCCACTTT.

The rearrangement uses TRBV6-6 and TRBJ2-5, with D possibly being TRBD2 (5 bases). V was pared by 5 bases and J by 5 bases, with 12 bases between. The length of the CDR3 is 13 residues. From germline, CDR1 is MNHNY and CDR2 SVGAGI (reference sequence). The CDR3 protein is CASSDGVRETQYF. CDR3 nucleotide sequence: TGTGCCAGCAGTGACGGGGTAAGGGAGACCCAGTACTTC.

This chain uses TRBV28 with TRBJ2-3; TRBD2 aligns across 7 bases. The CDR3 sequence is 15 residues long. Germline-derived CDR1 and CDR2 are MDHEN and SYDVKM. Trimming at V came to 2 bases and at J to 1 base, leaving 3 bases not matched to a gene. CDR3 sequence: CASSLPGGRTDTQYF. CDR3 nucleotide sequence: TGTGCCAGCAGTTTACCGGGGGGACGCACAGATACGCAGTATTTT.

Worth noting for this clone: Different DNA sequences within this sample yield the same CDR3. The genes are TRBV6-1 and TRBJ1-2; 8 positions agree with TRBD1. This CDR3 spans 15 amino acids. J gave up 4 bases and V 5 bases, and 9 bases lay outside the gene matches. Germline V gene lookup returns CDR1 MNHNS and CDR2 SASEGT. In nucleotides, the CDR3 is TGTGCCAGCAGTCCAGACAGGGGAAGGTTCTATGGCTACACCTTC. Translation: CASSPDRGRFYGYTF.

The rearrangement links TRBV7-2 to TRBJ2-2; TRBD1 matches 11 bases. This CDR3 comprises 14 residues. Germline loops: CDR1 SGHTA, CDR2 FQGNSA. V dropped 5 bases and J dropped 5; count of bases not matched to a gene: 1. This CDR3 reads CASSGQGATGELFF. DNA for the CDR3: TGTGCCAGCAGCGGACAGGGGGCGACCGGGGAGCTGTTTTTT.

The rearrangement links TRBV5-4 to TRBJ2-2; 9 nucleotides line up with TRBD1. The V gene's germline CDR1 is SGHNT and CDR2 YYREEE (reference sequence). After removal of 6 bases from V and 7 bases from J, the junction contained 7 bases not matched to a gene. The CDR3 runs to 14 residues. CDR3 bases: TGTGCCAGCACCAGGACAGGGGATGGCGGGGAGCTGTTTTTT. Translated: CASTRTGDGGELFF.

The chain has TRBV18 and TRBJ1-2; the D is unclear. CDR3 length: 14 residues. Trimming shortened V by 4 bases and J by 2 bases, and 11 bases separated the two germline ends. The germline CDR1 and CDR2 sequences are KGHSH and LQKENI. CDR3 protein: CASSLPQSNYGYTF. In DNA form, the CDR3 reads TGTGCCAGCTCACTGCCGCAGTCCAACTATGGCTACACCTTC. Looking up the rest from reference TRBV18 and TRBJ1-2 gives the full variable domain: NAGVMQNPRHLVRRRGQEARLRCSPMKGHSHVYWYRQLPEEGLKFMVYLQKENIIDESGMPKERFSAEFPKEGPSILRIQQVVRGDSAAYFCASSLPQSNYGYTFGSGTRLTVV.

This clone was seen a single time. The chain couples TRBV18 to TRBJ1-4, with 9 bases that match TRBD1. Germline CDR1 is KGHSH and CDR2 is LQKENI. The V gene end was trimmed by 2 bases and the J gene end by 8 bases; junction bases not matched to a gene: 6. The CDR3 consists of 15 residues. This CDR3 is CASSPMGQGWEKLFF. The CDR3 nucleotides read TGTGCCAGCTCACCAATGGGACAGGGTTGGGAAAAACTGTTTTTT.

V and J are TRBV4-3 and TRBJ2-1; 11 bases line up with TRBD2. The CDR3 extends over 16 amino acids. Germline V gives CDR1 LGHNA, CDR2 YSLEER. J lost 7 bases, V lost 3 bases, and 8 bases had no gene match. Here the CDR3 reads CASSHGTSGLGNEQFF. DNA for the CDR3: TGCGCCAGCAGCCACGGGACTAGCGGTCTTGGTAATGAGCAGTTCTTC.

CDR3 bases: TGTGCCAGTAGTATTTTTGCGGGGACAGACTATAATTCACCCCTCCACTTT. Protein: CASSIFAGTDYNSPLHF. The V gene is TRBV19, the J gene TRBJ1-6, with 7 bases identical to TRBD1. Germline CDR1 is LNHDA and CDR2 is SQIVND (reference sequence). The CDR3 extends over 17 amino acids. Germline trimming cut 3 bases from V and 3 bases from J; bases unmatched to any gene: 8.

The CDR3: CASSALWTSGGEETQYF. In DNA form, the CDR3 reads TGTGCCAGCAGCGCCCTCTGGACTAGCGGGGGGGAAGAGACCCAGTACTTC. The rearrangement joins TRBV9 to TRBJ2-5; TRBD2 agrees at 15 bases. This CDR3 spans 17 amino acids. From germline, CDR1 is SGDLS and CDR2 YYNGEE. V shed 3 bases and J 3 bases; nucleotides not matched to a gene: 6. Drawing the rest from reference TRBV9 and TRBJ2-5, the complete variable domain is DSGVTQTPKHLITATGQRVTLRCSPRSGDLSVYWYQQSLDQGLQFLIQYYNGEERAKGNILERFSAQQFPDLHSELNLSSLELGDSALYFCASSALWTSGGEETQYFGPGTRLLVL.

The chain combines TRBV6-5 with TRBJ2-1; 8 bases fit TRBD2. The CDR3 consists of 15 residues. V was pared by 7 bases and J by 5 bases, with 10 bases of the junction left unmatched. Germline assignment: CDR1 MNHEY and CDR2 SVGAGI. The CDR3 loop is CASTPRLAGNNEQFF. The CDR3, as DNA: TGTGCCAGCACGCCTAGGCTAGCGGGTAACAATGAGCAGTTCTTC.

The rearrangement uses TRBV28 and TRBJ2-7, with 12 nucleotides matching TRBD2. The J segment lost 1 base and the V segment lost 0 bases, leaving 4 bases of the junction unmatched. This CDR3 spans 17 amino acids. Germline V gene sequence: CDR1 MDHEN, CDR2 SYDVKM. The CDR3 nucleotides are TGTGCCAGCAGTTTATGGGCTAGCGGGGGGGTATCCTACGAGCAGTACTTC. This gives the protein CASSLWASGGVSYEQYF. The whole variable domain, remainder taken from reference TRBV28 and TRBJ2-7, is DVKVTQSSRYLVKRTGEKVFLECVQDMDHENMFWYRQDPGLGLRLIYFSYDVKMKEKGDIPEGYSVSREKKERFSLILESASTNQTSMYLCASSLWASGGVSYEQYFGPGTRLTVT.

This chain uses TRBV6-6 with TRBJ1-1; perhaps TRBD1 as D (6 bases). The germline V and J ends were trimmed by 2 bases and 11 bases, with 18 bases remaining between them. Per germline, CDR1 MNHNY and CDR2 SVGAGI (reference sequence). This CDR3 has 14 amino acids. CDR3 region: CASSYPDGGLEAFF. CDR3 sequence (DNA): TGTGCCAGCAGTTACCCCGACGGGGGGCTAGAGGCTTTCTTT.

This clone was recorded only once. The chain links TRBV25-1 to TRBJ1-4, with unresolved D. The germline V and J ends were trimmed by 7 bases and 4 bases, with 4 bases remaining between them. CDR1 is MGHDK and CDR2 is SYGVNS in the germline V gene. CDR3 size: 11 residues. CDR3 in amino acids: CASIYNEKLFF. The CDR3 DNA is TGTGCCAGCATTTATAATGAAAAACTGTTTTTT.

The V and J genes are TRBV10-3 and TRBJ1-5, with 8 bases that match TRBD1. V shed 5 bases, J shed 5 bases, and the junction held 5 bases outside the gene matches. The germline CDR1 and CDR2 sequences are ENHRY and SYGVKD. The CDR3 totals 14 residues. The CDR3: CAISPGQGDQPQHF. The CDR3 coding sequence is TGTGCCATCAGTCCCGGACAGGGTGATCAGCCCCAGCATTTT.

Only one count was recorded for this clone. CDR3 region: CASSLVGTDFSYNEQFF. Written as DNA, the CDR3 is TGTGCCAGCAGCTTAGTAGGGACAGATTTCTCCTACAATGAGCAGTTCTTC. V gene TRBV7-8 combines with J gene TRBJ2-1; 7 bases are shared with TRBD1. After removal of 1 base from V and 0 bases from J, the junction contained 6 bases not matched to a gene. The CDR3 runs 17 residues. Germline V gene data show CDR1 as SGHVS and CDR2 as FQNEAQ.

This clone was seen only once. V is TRBV25-1 and J is TRBJ2-5; no definite D call. CDR3 length: 11 residues. CDR1 is MGHDK, CDR2 SYGVNS, per germline. V was cut by 3 bases and J by 4 bases, with 3 bases left in between. The CDR3 region is CASSDRETQYF. For the CDR3, the DNA is TGTGCCAGCAGTGACCGAGAGACCCAGTACTTC.